This T cell receptor (beta chain) originates from a study of cytomegalovirus exposure and HLA in healthy donors. Donors were ostensibly healthy at sampling, although undocumented immune exposures were probable. Study-level findings and limits: As a later analysis showed, a missense DCLRE1C variant was linked to trimming of TCR beta V- and J-genes. Judged likely to be a sequencing artifact was a cluster of highly shared sequence variants.

PCR was performed using 60 Vbeta and 13 Jbeta primers. In the original processing: In a later analysis, the count reached 75 million to 90 million unique TCR beta chains, with 10 million to 14 million shared. The repertoire was sequenced with immunoSEQ multiplex PCR; TCRdb's copy has only in-frame clones and lacks some. For V, J and clone size, that table is used; D and trimming come from the DNA. The data contain approximately 200,000 clones, 75% to 85% of them seen just once; the ten biggest clones take up less than 2%. As for this clone: The antigen is unknown.

Sequencing was done on a sample of PBMCs. This receptor was taken from a girl aged 10 to 17 in good health and CMV-seropositive.

The CDR3 is CASSLVTGYTEAFF. CDR3 DNA: TGTGCCAGCAGTTTGGTCACGGGGTACACTGAAGCTTTCTTT. This sequence joins TRBV27 and TRBJ1-1; D not certain. The CDR3 consists of 14 residues. With 3 bases removed from V and 3 bases from J, the gap between germline ends came to 11 bases. The germline V gene encodes CDR1 MNHEY and CDR2 SMNVEV (reference sequence).